The next 20 T cell receptor beta chains were all read from a single sample in a study of T cells in Graves' hyperthyroidism and ophthalmopathy. From RNA transcripts, TCR beta CDR3 regions were amplified. Using the HTBI primer set, a first-round RT-PCR was run on the TCR CDR3. TCRdb independently ran MiXCR on the multiplex PCR reads; one entry per CDR3 protein. This repertoire shows some 370,000 distinct CDR3 sequences, 17% found once; its top ten account for around a third. Input material: blood. The receptors shown here come from a woman aged 25 to 45 with Graves' hyperthyroidism that later progressed to Graves' ophthalmopathy.

In this sample, this clonotype turned up many times. This rearrangement joins TRBV30 to TRBJ2-3, with 8 bases matching TRBD1. Germline V gene data show CDR1 as GTSNPN and CDR2 as SVGIG (reference sequence). CDR3 length: 17 amino acids. Unmatched junction bases numbered 10, after V lost 0 bases and J lost 2 bases. The CDR3 reads CAWSVLAQGANTDTQYF. The CDR3 region has the DNA TGTGCCTGGAGTGTACTAGCCCAGGGGGCTAACACAGATACGCAGTATTTT.

This chain uses TRBV6-1 with TRBJ2-2, with D perhaps matching TRBD1 or TRBD2 (5 bases each). This CDR3 region has 16 residues. Germline assignment: CDR1 MNHNS and CDR2 SASEGT. Trimming stripped 6 bases from V and 4 bases from J, with 18 bases between. CDR3 DNA sequence: TGTGCCAGCAGAACCCCGGGAAAGGGGCGCACCGGGGAGCTGTTTTTT. Its protein is CASRTPGKGRTGELFF.

This clonotype was seen many times. J is TRBJ2-5 and V is TRBV3-1; 10 bases line up with TRBD1. With V trimmed by 4 bases and J by 2 bases, 4 bases remained unmatched. Germline CDR1 LGHDT, CDR2 YNNKEL (reference sequence). The CDR3 loop spans 15 amino acids. The CDR3 reads CASSLGTGVQETQYF. In DNA, the CDR3 is TGTGCCAGCAGCCTCGGGACAGGGGTACAAGAGACCCAGTACTTC.

At least ten counts were recorded for this clonotype. The chain is built from TRBV7-8 and TRBJ2-7; D is ambiguous. This CDR3 has 15 residues. Germline CDR1 and CDR2: SGHVS and FQNEAQ. Trimming removed 1 base at V and 1 base at J, with 11 bases between. The CDR3 nucleotides are TGTGCCAGCAGCTTAGATCGGGTGGTATCCTACGAGCAGTACTTC. This translates into CASSLDRVVSYEQYF. Full variable domain (rest looked up from reference TRBV7-8 and TRBJ2-7): GAGVSQSPRYKVAKRGQDVALRCDPISGHVSLFWYQQALGQGPEFLTYFQNEAQLDKSGLPSDRFFAERPEGSVSTLKIQRTQQEDSAVYLCASSLDRVVSYEQYFGPGTRLTVT.

The chain uses TRBV27 and TRBJ2-1; 7 bases are shared with TRBD2. CDR1 and CDR2 from the germline V gene are MNHEY and SMNVEV (reference sequence). The CDR3 has 16 residues. Germline trimming cut 1 base from V and 3 bases from J; bases unmatched to any gene: 6. The CDR3 region is CASSLFVGGNYNEQFF. Written as DNA, the CDR3 is TGTGCCAGCAGTTTATTCGTGGGAGGGAACTACAATGAGCAGTTCTTC.

This clonotype was observed a few times. This chain uses TRBV5-1 with TRBJ2-7; D may be TRBD2 (7 bases). The ends were cut back, 5 bases at V and 6 bases at J, with 15 bases in the middle. Germline V gene data show CDR1 as SGHRS and CDR2 as YFSETQ. CDR3 length equals 13 residues. The CDR3 region has the DNA TGCGCCAGCAGGGGGAGGGGGACGGGCGAGCAGTACTTC. Translation gives CASRGRGTGEQYF.

This clonotype has at least ten counts. V and J are TRBV13 and TRBJ1-2; 9 bases are a match to TRBD1. Germline trimming cut 4 bases from V and 8 bases from J; bases unmatched to any gene: 5. This CDR3 spans 13 amino acids. Germline lookup yields CDR1 PRHDT and CDR2 FYEKMQ (reference sequence). CDR3 in amino acids: CASSSQGAGGYTF. Here the CDR3 DNA reads TGTGCCAGCAGCTCACAGGGGGCGGGAGGCTACACCTTC.

The chain uses TRBV10-1 and TRBJ1-2; D may be TRBD1 (5 bases). The CDR3 has 13 residues. Deletions cut 3 bases from V and 4 bases from J, with 9 bases between. Germline values: CDR1 WNHNN, CDR2 SYGVQD (reference sequence). CDR3: CASSDHGGYGYTF. CDR3 DNA sequence: TGCGCCAGCAGTGACCATGGGGGCTATGGCTACACCTTC.

This clonotype was observed a handful of times. The rearrangement uses TRBV4-1 and TRBJ2-1; D gene ambiguous. The V end was cut by 4 bases, the J end by 5 bases, with 21 bases between. Germline V gene sequence: CDR1 MGHRA, CDR2 YSYEKL. CDR3 length: 17 residues. The CDR3 DNA reads as TGCGCCAGCAGCCGCTTTCCGACACCCAATTCTAACAATGAGCAGTTCTTC. Translating it yields CASSRFPTPNSNNEQFF.

This clonotype was seen many times. The chain employs TRBV28 and TRBJ1-4; 7 bases agree with TRBD1. The CDR3 spans 14 residues. V was pared by 6 bases and J by 8 bases, with 9 bases of the junction left unmatched. CDR1 is MDHEN, CDR2 SYDVKM, per germline. CDR3 sequence reads: CASSLGGREEKLFF. CDR3 DNA: TGTGCCAGCAGCTTAGGGGGCCGTGAAGAAAAACTGTTTTTT.

This clonotype was counted a few times. V is TRBV5-1 and J is TRBJ2-2; D remains ambiguous. CDR3 size: 13 residues. The V and J ends lost 4 bases and 2 bases respectively, with 6 bases between them. Per the germline V gene, CDR1 is SGHRS and CDR2 is YFSETQ. The CDR3 DNA follows: TGCGCCAGCAGCCGCGACAACACCGGGGAGCTGTTTTTT. It specifies CASSRDNTGELFF.

This clonotype was seen at least ten times. V gene TRBV20-1 combines with J gene TRBJ1-2; D might be TRBD1 (6 bases). CDR1 and CDR2 (germline): DFQATT, SNEGSKA (reference sequence). V gave up 2 bases and J gave up 6 bases, with 13 bases separating them. CDR3 length: 13 residues. The CDR3 loop is CSARTQGSDGYTF. CDR3 nucleotides: TGCAGTGCTAGAACCCAGGGGAGCGATGGCTACACCTTC.

This clonotype occurred many times. The chain uses TRBV11-2 and TRBJ2-5; possibly TRBD1 for D (6 bases). The V gene lost 0 bases and the J gene lost 3 bases, with 11 bases spanning the gap. This CDR3 contains 15 residues. The germline gives CDR1 SGHAT, CDR2 FQNNGV. CDR3 protein: CASSLDLGQEETQYF. The CDR3 DNA reads as TGTGCCAGCAGCTTAGATTTGGGACAAGAAGAGACCCAGTACTTC.

The J gene is TRBJ2-7, the V gene TRBV6-1, with TRBD1 as a possible D gene (6 bases). Per germline, CDR1 MNHNS and CDR2 SASEGT. CDR3 length equals 13 residues. Trimming left V 7 bases short and J 5 bases short, with 15 bases between. CDR3 sequence reads: CASKNQGHNEQYF. CDR3 DNA: TGTGCCAGCAAGAACCAGGGGCACAACGAGCAGTACTTC.

This clonotype was found many times. The rearrangement links TRBV29-1 to TRBJ2-3, with D hard to call. Germline CDR1 reads SQVTM; CDR2 reads ANQGSEA. The CDR3 contains 13 residues. Trimming took 4 bases from V and 2 from J, leaving 10 bases between them. Here the CDR3 DNA reads TGCAGCGTTGTTGCAGGAGACACAGATACGCAGTATTTT. This gives the protein CSVVAGDTDTQYF.

The chain joins TRBV5-1 to TRBJ1-1; possibly TRBD1 for D (5 bases). Germline loops: CDR1 SGHRS, CDR2 YFSETQ. The V and J ends lost 2 bases and 6 bases respectively, with 17 bases between them. The CDR3 totals 15 residues. CDR3 amino acids: CASSLETTGRSEAFF. CDR3 in DNA: TGCGCCAGCAGCTTAGAGACAACAGGCAGGTCTGAAGCTTTCTTT.

In its sample, this clonotype was seen many times. V and J are TRBV13 and TRBJ2-3, with TRBD2 identical over 9 bases. J gave up 0 bases and V 4 bases, and 5 bases lay outside the gene matches. The CDR3 loop spans 16 amino acids. CDR1 is PRHDT and CDR2 is FYEKMQ in the germline V gene (reference sequence). CDR3 bases: TGTGCCAGCAGCTCGTTAGCGGGAGTTAGCACAGATACGCAGTATTTT. It codes for CASSSLAGVSTDTQYF.

This clonotype was seen at least ten times. The chain recombines TRBV6-1 with TRBJ2-1; D not certain. Trimming took off 5 bases at V and 3 bases at J, with 11 bases between the two ends. Germline V CDR1 and CDR2: MNHNS, SASEGT. CDR3 length equals 14 residues. CDR3: CASSPGVFYNEQFF. CDR3 DNA: TGTGCCAGCAGTCCCGGAGTATTCTACAATGAGCAGTTCTTC.

This clonotype was seen repeatedly, ten times or more. The gene calls are TRBV6-1 and TRBJ1-2, with 7 bases aligning to TRBD1. Germline CDR1 and CDR2: MNHNS and SASEGT. The CDR3 spans 14 residues. With V trimmed by 7 bases and J by 5 bases, 10 bases remained unmatched. The CDR3 spells CASKIDRATYGYTF. CDR3 nucleotides: TGTGCCAGCAAAATTGACAGGGCGACATATGGCTACACCTTC.

This clonotype was detected ten times or more. The rearrangement links TRBV28 to TRBJ2-5; weak D call: TRBD1 (5 bases). Germline CDR1 MDHEN, CDR2 SYDVKM. The CDR3 extends over 15 amino acids. The ends were cut back, 6 bases at V and 5 bases at J, with 19 bases in the middle. The CDR3 spells CASRRSGIVRETQYF. For the CDR3, the DNA is TGTGCCAGCAGAAGATCAGGGATTGTCAGGGAGACCCAGTACTTC.